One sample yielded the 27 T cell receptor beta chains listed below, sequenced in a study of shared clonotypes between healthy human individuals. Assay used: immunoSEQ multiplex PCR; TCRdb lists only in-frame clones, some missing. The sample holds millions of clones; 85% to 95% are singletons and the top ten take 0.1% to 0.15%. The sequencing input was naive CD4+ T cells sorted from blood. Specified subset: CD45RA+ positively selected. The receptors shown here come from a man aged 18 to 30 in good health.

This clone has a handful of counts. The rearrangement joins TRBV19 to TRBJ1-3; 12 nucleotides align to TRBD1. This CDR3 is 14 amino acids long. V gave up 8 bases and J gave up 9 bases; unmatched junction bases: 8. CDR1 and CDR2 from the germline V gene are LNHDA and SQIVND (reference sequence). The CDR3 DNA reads TGTGCCAGTGCCGGGACAGGGGGCATTGGCACCATATATTTT. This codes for CASAGTGGIGTIYF.

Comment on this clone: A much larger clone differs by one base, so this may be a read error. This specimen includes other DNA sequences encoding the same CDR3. CDR3 DNA: TGCAGTGCGAGCACAGATACGCAGTATTTT. It is translated as CSASTDTQYF. The chain combines TRBV20-1 with TRBJ2-3; D call uncertain. The length of the CDR3 is 10 residues. In germline, CDR1 is DFQATT, CDR2 SNEGSKA (reference sequence). The V end was cut by 6 bases, the J end by 0 bases, with 1 base between.

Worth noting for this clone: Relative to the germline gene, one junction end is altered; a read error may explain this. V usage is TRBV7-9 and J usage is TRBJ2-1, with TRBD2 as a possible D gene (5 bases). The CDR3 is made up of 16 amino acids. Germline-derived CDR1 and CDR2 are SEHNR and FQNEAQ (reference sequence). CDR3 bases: TGTGCCAGCAGCCTAGCAGGAGCAGGAGCCTACAATGAGCAGTTCTTC. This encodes CASSLAGAGAYNEQFF. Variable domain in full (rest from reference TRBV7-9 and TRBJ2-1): DTGVSQNPRHKITKRGQNVTFRCDPISEHNRLYWYRQTLGQGPEFLTYFQNEAQLEKSRLLSDRFSAERPKGSFSTLEIQRTEQGDSAMYLCASSLAGAGAYNEQFFGPGTRLTVL.

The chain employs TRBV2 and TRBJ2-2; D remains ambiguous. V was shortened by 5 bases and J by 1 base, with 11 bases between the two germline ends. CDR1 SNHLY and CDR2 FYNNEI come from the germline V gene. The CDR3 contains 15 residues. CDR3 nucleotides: TGTGCCAGCAGTACCCATGGGGTGAACACCGGGGAGCTGTTTTTT. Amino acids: CASSTHGVNTGELFF. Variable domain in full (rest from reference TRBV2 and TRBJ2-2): EPEVTQTPSHQVTQMGQEVILRCVPISNHLYFYWYRQILGQKVEFLVSFYNNEISEKSEIFDDQFSVERPDGSNFTLKIRSTKLEDSAMYFCASSTHGVNTGELFFGEGSRLTVL.

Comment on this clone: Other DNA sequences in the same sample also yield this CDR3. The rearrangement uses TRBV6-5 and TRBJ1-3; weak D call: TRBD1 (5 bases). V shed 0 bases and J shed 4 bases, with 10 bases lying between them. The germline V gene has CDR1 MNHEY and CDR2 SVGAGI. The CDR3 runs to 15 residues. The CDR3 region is CASSYSWGSGNTIYF. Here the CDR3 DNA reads TGTGCCAGCAGTTACTCGTGGGGGTCCGGAAACACCATATATTTT.

In DNA form, the CDR3 reads TGTGCCAGCAGCCAAGCCCTAGCGGGAGCCCACGAGCAGTACTTC. It translates to CASSQALAGAHEQYF. The chain has TRBV14 and TRBJ2-7; 10 bases align to TRBD2. Germline values: CDR1 SGHDN, CDR2 FVKESK. The CDR3 has 15 amino acids. With V trimmed by 1 base and J by 5 bases, 5 bases remained unmatched.

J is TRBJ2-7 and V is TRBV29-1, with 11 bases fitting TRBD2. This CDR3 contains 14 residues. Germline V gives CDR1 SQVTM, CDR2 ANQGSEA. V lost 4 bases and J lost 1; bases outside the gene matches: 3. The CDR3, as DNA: TGCAGCGTTGGACGACTAGCGGGGTCCTACGAGCAGTACTTC. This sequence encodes CSVGRLAGSYEQYF.

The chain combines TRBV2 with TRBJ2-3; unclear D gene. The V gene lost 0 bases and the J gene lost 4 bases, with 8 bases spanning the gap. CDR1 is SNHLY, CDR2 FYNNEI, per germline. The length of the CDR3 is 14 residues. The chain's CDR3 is CASSEARIPDTQYF. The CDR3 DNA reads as TGTGCCAGCAGTGAAGCCAGGATCCCAGATACGCAGTATTTT.

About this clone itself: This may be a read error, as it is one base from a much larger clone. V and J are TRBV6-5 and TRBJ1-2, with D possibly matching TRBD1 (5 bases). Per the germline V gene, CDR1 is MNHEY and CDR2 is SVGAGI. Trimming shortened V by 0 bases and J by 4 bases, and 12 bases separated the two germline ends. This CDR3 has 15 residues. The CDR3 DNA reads TGTGCCAGCAGTTACTCGCCGGGGGGAGGCTATGGCTACACCTTC. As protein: CASSYSPGGGYGYTF.

The CDR3 nucleotides read TGTGCCAGCAGTTTAGGTCAGGAGCCCTACGAGCAGTACTTC. Residues: CASSLGQEPYEQYF. The chain combines TRBV28 with TRBJ2-7; D unclear. Germline V gives CDR1 MDHEN, CDR2 SYDVKM. This CDR3 region has 14 residues. With 2 bases removed from V and 2 bases from J, the gap between germline ends came to 10 bases. Full variable domain (missing parts from reference TRBV28 and TRBJ2-7): DVKVTQSSRYLVKRTGEKVFLECVQDMDHENMFWYRQDPGLGLRLIYFSYDVKMKEKGDIPEGYSVSREKKERFSLILESASTNQTSMYLCASSLGQEPYEQYFGPGTRLTVT.

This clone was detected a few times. The CDR3 is CASSQGTAGAPPLHF. The CDR3, as DNA: TGTGCCAGCAGTCAAGGGACCGCTGGTGCCCCACCCCTCCACTTT. The V call is TRBV6-5, the J call TRBJ1-6, with D tentatively TRBD1 (5 bases). The CDR3 is 15 residues long. Trimming shortened V by 5 bases and J by 11 bases, and 19 bases separated the two germline ends. CDR1 is MNHEY, CDR2 SVGAGI, per germline.

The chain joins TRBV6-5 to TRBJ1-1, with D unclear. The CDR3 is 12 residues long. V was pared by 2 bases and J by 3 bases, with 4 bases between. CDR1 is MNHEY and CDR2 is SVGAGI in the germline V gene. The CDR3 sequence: CASSYDHTEAFF. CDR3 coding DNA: TGTGCCAGCAGTTACGATCACACTGAAGCTTTCTTT.

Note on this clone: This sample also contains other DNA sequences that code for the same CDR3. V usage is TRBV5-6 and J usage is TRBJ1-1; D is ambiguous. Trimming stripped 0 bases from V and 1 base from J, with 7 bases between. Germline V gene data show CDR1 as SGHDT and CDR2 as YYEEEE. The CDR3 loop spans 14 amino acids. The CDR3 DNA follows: TGTGCCAGCAGCTTGGGAAGCAAGAACACTGAAGCTTTCTTT. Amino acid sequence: CASSLGSKNTEAFF.

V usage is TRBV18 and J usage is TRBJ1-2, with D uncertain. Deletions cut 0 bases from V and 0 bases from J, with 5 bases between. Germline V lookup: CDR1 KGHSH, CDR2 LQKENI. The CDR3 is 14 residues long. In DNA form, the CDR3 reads TGTGCCAGCTCACCACCGAGCTCTAACTATGGCTACACCTTC. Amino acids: CASSPPSSNYGYTF.

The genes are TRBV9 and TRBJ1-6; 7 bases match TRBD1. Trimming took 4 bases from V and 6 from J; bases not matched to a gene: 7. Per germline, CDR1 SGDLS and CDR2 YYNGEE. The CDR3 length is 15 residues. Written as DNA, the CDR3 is TGTGCCAGCAGCAGGGCAGGGGGGGGTAATTCACCCCTCCACTTT. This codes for CASSRAGGGNSPLHF. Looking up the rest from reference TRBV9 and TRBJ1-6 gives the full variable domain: DSGVTQTPKHLITATGQRVTLRCSPRSGDLSVYWYQQSLDQGLQFLIQYYNGEERAKGNILERFSAQQFPDLHSELNLSSLELGDSALYFCASSRAGGGNSPLHFGNGTRLTVT.

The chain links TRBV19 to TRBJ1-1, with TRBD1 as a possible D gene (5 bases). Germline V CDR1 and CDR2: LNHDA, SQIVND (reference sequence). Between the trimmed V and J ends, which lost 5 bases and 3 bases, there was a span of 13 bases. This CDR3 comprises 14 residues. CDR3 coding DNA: TGTGCCAGTAGTGTCCCTCAGGGCTACACTGAAGCTTTCTTT. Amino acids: CASSVPQGYTEAFF. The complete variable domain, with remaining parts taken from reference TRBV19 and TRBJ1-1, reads DGGITQSPKYLFRKEGQNVTLSCEQNLNHDAMYWYRQDPGQGLRLIYYSQIVNDFQKGDIAEGYSVSREKKESFPLTVTSAQKNPTAFYLCASSVPQGYTEAFFGQGTRLTVV.

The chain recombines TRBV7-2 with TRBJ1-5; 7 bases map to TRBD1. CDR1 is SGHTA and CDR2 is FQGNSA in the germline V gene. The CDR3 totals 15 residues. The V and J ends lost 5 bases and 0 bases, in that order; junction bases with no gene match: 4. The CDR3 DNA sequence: TGTGCCAGCAGCCGGGACAGTCTTAGCAATCAGCCCCAGCATTTT. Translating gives CASSRDSLSNQPQHF.

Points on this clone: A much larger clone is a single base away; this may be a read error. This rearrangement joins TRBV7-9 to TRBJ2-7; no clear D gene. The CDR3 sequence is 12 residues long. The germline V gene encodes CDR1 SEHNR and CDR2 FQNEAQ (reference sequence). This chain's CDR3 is CASSVTNYKQYF. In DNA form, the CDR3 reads TGTGCCAGCAGCGTAACTAACTACAAGCAGTACTTC.

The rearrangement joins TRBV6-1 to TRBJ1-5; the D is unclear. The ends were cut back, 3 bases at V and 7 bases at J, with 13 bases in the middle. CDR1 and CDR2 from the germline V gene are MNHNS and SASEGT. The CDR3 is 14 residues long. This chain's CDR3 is CASSDPRGRQPQHF. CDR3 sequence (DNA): TGTGCCAGCAGTGACCCACGGGGTAGGCAGCCCCAGCATTTT.

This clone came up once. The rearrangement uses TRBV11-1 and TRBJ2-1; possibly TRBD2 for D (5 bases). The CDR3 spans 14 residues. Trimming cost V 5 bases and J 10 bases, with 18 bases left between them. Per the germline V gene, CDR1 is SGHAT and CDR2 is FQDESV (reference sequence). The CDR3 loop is CASSKGEAGREQFF. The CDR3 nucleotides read TGTGCCAGCAGCAAGGGAGAGGCGGGTAGGGAGCAGTTCTTC. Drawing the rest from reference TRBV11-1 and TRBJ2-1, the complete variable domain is EAEVAQSPRYKITEKSQAVAFWCDPISGHATLYWYRQILGQGPELLVQFQDESVVDDSQLPKDRFSAERLKGVDSTLKIQPAELGDSAMYLCASSKGEAGREQFFGPGTRLTVL.

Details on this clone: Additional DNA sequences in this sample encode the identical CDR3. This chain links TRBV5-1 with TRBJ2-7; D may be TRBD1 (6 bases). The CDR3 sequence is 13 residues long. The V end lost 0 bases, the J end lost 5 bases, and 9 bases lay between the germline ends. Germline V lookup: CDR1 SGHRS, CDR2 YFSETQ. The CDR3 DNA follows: TGCGCCAGCAGCTTGGAACAGGGAAACGAGCAGTACTTC. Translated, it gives CASSLEQGNEQYF.

CDR3 in amino acids: CASSSPGGHQPQHF. CDR3 DNA sequence: TGTGCCAGCAGTTCCCCAGGGGGTCATCAGCCCCAGCATTTT. The chain combines TRBV7-2 with TRBJ1-5, with TRBD1 matching 7 bases. The CDR3 runs 14 residues. Germline CDR1 reads SGHTA; CDR2 reads FQGNSA. With 6 bases clipped from V and 5 bases from J, the junction kept 7 bases outside the gene matches. The full variable domain, in which reference TRBV7-2 and TRBJ1-5 provide the parts outside the CDR3, is GAGVSQSPSNKVTEKGKDVELRCDPISGHTALYWYRQSLGQGLEFLIYFQGNSAPDKSGLPSDRFSAERTGGSVSTLTIQRTQQEDSAVYLCASSSPGGHQPQHFGDGTRLSIL.

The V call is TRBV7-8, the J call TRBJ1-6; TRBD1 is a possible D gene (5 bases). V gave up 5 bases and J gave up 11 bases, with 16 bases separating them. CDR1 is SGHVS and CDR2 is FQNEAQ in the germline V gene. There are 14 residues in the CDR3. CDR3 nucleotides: TGTGCCAGCAGCCCTTCCAGGGAGGGGCCACCCCTCCACTTT. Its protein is CASSPSREGPPLHF.

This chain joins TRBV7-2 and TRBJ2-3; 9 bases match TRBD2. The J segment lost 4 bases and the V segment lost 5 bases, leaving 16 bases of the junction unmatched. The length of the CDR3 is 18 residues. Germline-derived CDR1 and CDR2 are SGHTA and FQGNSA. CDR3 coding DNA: TGTGCCAGCAGCCCAAACAGTCAGGCGGGAGGGCCCTCAGATACGCAGTATTTT. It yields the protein CASSPNSQAGGPSDTQYF.

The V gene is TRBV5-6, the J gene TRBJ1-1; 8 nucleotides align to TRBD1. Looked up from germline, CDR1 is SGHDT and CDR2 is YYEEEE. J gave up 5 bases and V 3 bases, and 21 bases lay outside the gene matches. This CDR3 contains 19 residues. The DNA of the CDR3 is TGTGCCAGCAGCTATACTATTGGCGGGACAGGATTACCAACAACTGAAGCTTTCTTT. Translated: CASSYTIGGTGLPTTEAFF.

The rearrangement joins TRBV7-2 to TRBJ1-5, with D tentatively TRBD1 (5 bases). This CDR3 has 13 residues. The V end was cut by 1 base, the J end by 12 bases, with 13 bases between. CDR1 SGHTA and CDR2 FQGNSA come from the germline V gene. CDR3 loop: CASSLGGTGFQHF. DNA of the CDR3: TGTGCCAGCAGCTTAGGAGGGACGGGTTTCCAGCATTTT.

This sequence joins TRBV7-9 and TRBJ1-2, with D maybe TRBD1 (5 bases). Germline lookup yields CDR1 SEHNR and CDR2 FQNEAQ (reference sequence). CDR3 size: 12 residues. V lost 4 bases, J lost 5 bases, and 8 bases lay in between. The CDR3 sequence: CASSWDGYGYTF. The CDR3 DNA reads TGTGCCAGCAGCTGGGACGGTTATGGCTACACCTTC. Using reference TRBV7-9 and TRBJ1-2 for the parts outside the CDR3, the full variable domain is DTGVSQNPRHKITKRGQNVTFRCDPISEHNRLYWYRQTLGQGPEFLTYFQNEAQLEKSRLLSDRFSAERPKGSFSTLEIQRTEQGDSAMYLCASSWDGYGYTFGSGTRLTVV.